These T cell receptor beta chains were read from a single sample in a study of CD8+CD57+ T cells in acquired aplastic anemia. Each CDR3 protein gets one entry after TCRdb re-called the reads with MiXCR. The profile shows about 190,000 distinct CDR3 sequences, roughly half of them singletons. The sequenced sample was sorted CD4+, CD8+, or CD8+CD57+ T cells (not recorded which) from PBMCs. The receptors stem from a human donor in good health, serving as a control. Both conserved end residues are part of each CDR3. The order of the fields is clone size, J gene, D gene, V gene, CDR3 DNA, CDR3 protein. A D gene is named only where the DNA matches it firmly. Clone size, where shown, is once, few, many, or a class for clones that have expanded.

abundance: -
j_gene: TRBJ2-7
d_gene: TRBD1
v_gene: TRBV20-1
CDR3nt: TGCAGTGCTAGAGGGACAGGGGGGGGCGAGCAGTACTTC
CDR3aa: CSARGTGGGEQYF

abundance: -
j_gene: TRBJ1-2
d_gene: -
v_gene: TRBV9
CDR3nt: TGTGCCAGCAGCGTTACAGAAGACTATGGCTACACCTTC
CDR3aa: CASSVTEDYGYTF

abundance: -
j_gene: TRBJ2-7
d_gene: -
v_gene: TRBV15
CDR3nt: TGTGCCACCAGCAGAGATAGACAAACAGAGCAGTACTTC
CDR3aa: CATSRDRQTEQYF

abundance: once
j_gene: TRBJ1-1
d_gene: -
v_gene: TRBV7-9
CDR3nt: TGTGCCAGCAGCTTAGGAATTGACAGGTGGTACGGGACGGACACTGAAGCTTTCTTT
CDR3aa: CASSLGIDRWYGTDTEAFF

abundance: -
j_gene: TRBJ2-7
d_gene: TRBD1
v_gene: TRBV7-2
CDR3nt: TGTGGCAGCAGCTCCCAATTAACCGGGACAGGACACTCCTACGAGCAGTACTTC
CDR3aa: CGSSSQLTGTGHSYEQYF

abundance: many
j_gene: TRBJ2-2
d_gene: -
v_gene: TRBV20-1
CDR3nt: TGCAGTGCTAGTGACCAGGGGCGGAACACCGGGGAGCTGTTTTTT
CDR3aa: CSASDQGRNTGELFF

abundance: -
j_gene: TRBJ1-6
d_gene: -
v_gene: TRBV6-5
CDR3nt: TGTGCCAGCAGTTACTCGGAGTGGGCTCTTAATTCACCCCTCCACTTT
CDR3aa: CASSYSEWALNSPLHF

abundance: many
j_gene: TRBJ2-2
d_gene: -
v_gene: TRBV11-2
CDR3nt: TGTGCCAGCAGCTTAAACAGGGTGGGCACCGGGGAGCTGTTTTTT
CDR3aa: CASSLNRVGTGELFF

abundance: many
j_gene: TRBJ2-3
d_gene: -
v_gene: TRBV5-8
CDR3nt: TGTGCCAGCAGCTTTGTGAATAGCTGGGGGACCTTGGATACGCAGTATTTT
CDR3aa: CASSFVNSWGTLDTQYF

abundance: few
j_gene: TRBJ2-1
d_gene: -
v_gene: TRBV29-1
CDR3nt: TGCAGCGCAATGAGGGATGAGCAGTTCTTC
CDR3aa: CSAMRDEQFF

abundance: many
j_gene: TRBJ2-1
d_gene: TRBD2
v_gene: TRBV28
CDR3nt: TGTGCCAGCAGTTTGGCGGGGGGGTACAATGAGCAGTTCTTC
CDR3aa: CASSLAGGYNEQFF

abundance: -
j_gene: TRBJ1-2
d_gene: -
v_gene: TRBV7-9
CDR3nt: TGTGCCAGCACCACGGGGGCAAACTATGGCTACACCTTC
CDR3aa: CASTTGANYGYTF

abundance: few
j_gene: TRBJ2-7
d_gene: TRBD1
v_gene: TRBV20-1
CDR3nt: TGCAGTGCTACCCCCGGGACAGGGATCCACGAGCAGTACTTC
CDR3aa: CSATPGTGIHEQYF

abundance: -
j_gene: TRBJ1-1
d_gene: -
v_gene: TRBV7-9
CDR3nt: TGTGCCAGCAGCTTACTGGGACGTCGAGATTTCGAAGCTTTCTTT
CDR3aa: CASSLLGRRDFEAFF

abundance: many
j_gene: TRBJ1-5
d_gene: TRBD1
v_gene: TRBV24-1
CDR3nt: TGTGCCACCAGTGACCCTGGGCCAGGGGGGTATGGGGGCAATCAGCCCCAGCATTTT
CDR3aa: CATSDPGPGGYGGNQPQHF

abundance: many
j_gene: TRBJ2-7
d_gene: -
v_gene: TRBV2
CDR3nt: TGTGCCAGCGAAAGTACAGGACTGCACTACGAGCAGTACTTC
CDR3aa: CASESTGLHYEQYF

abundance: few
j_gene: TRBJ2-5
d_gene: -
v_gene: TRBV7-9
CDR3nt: TGTGCCAGCAGCTTTTGGGGGCCGGAGACCCAGTACTTC
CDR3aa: CASSFWGPETQYF

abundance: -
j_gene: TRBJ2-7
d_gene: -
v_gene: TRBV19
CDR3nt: TGTGCCAGCAGGGAAAGGGGGGCGTTATACAATGAGCAGTACTTC
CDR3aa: CASRERGALYNEQYF

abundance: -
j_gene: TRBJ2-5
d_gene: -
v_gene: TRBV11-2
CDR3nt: TGTGCCAGCAGCTCCTCTCAGTTAGAGACCCAGTACTTC
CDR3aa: CASSSSQLETQYF

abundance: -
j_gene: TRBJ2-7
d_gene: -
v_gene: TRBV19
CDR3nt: TGTGCCAGTAGTAGGGCTTTAGGCTACGAGCAGTACTTC
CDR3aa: CASSRALGYEQYF

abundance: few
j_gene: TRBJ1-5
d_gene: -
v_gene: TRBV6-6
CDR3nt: TGTGCCAGCAGCCCCAGGCGGGAGCCCCAGCATTTT
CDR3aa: CASSPRREPQHF

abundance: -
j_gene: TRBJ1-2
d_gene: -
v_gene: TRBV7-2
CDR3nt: TGTGCCAGCAGTCCCCGGACGGGGTCCGGAAACACCTTC
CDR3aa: CASSPRTGSGNTF

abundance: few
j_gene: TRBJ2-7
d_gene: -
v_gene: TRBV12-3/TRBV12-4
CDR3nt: TGTGCCAGCAGTTTGGGACACCCCTACGAGCAGTACTTC
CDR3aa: CASSLGHPYEQYF

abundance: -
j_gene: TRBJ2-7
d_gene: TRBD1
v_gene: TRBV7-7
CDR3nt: TGTGCTAGCAGCCCCGGGACAGATTACGAGCAGTACTTC
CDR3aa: CASSPGTDYEQYF

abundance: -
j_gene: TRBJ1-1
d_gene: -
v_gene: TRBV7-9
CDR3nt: TGCGCCAGCAGCCAAGAATATAAGGGTAAGGCTTTCTTT
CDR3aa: CASSQEYKGKAFF

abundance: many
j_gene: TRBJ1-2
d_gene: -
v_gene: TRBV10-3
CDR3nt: TGTGCCATCAGTGAGTCGGGGGGAAGGGCTGGCTACACCTTC
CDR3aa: CAISESGGRAGYTF

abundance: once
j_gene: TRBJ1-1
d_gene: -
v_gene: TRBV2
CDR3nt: TGTGCCAGCAGTGGAGACAGGTATGAAGCTTTCTTT
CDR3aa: CASSGDRYEAFF

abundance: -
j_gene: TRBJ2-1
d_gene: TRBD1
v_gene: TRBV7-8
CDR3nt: TGTGCCAGCAGCAAACGGACAGGGATTGGAAATGAGCAGTTCTTC
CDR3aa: CASSKRTGIGNEQFF

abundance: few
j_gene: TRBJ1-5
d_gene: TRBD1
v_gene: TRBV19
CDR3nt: TGTGCCAGTAGTATATACGCAGGGGGCATCTCTCAGCCCCAGCATTTT
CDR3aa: CASSIYAGGISQPQHF

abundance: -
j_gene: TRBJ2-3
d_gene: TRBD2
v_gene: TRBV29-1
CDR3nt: TGCAGCGCTACCGGGACTAGCGGCTTCACAGATACGCAGTATTTT
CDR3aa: CSATGTSGFTDTQYF

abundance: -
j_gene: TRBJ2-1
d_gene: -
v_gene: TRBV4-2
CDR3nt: TGTGCCAGCAGCCAAGCAGGGACGAGTACCTACAATGAGCAGTTCTTC
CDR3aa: CASSQAGTSTYNEQFF

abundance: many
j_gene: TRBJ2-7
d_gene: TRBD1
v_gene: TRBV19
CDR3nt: TGTGCCAGTAGTCCCGACAGGGGACGGTCCTACGAGCAGTACTTC
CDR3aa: CASSPDRGRSYEQYF

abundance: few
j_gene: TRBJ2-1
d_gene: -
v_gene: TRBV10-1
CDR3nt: TGCGCCAGCAGTGAGACCCGAATTCACGATGAGCAGTTCTTC
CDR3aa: CASSETRIHDEQFF

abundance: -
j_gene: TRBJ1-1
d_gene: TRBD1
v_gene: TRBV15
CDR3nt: TGTGCCACCAGCAGTGCAGACAGGGGTTTATCGGGGAACACTGAAGCTTTCTTT
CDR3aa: CATSSADRGLSGNTEAFF

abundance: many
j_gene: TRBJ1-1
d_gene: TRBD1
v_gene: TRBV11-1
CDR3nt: TGTGCCAGCAGCTTAACAGGGGTCGCTGAAGCTTTCTTT
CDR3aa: CASSLTGVAEAFF

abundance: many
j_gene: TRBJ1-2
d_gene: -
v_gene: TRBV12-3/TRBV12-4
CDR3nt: TGTGCCACCGCGAGCGCTAACTATGGCTACACCTTC
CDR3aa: CATASANYGYTF

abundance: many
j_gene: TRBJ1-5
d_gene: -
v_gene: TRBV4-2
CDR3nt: TGTGCCAGCAGTCCTGGTAATTGGTATACAGACCGGGACACGAGCAATCAGCCCCAGCATTTT
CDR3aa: CASSPGNWYTDRDTSNQPQHF